This T cell receptor (beta chain) is drawn from a study of identical twins. Study-level findings and limits: For monozygotic twins, models underestimated out-of-frame TCR alpha sharing. Memory repertoires lacked the insertion deficit that abundant cord blood beta clonotypes showed. Compared with unrelated sharing, twin-shared out-of-frame alpha sequences had more low-probability sequences.

The V end was cut by 1 base, the J end by 2 bases, with 7 bases between. Germline V gene lookup returns CDR1 SGHRS and CDR2 YFSETQ. The CDR3 length is 14 residues. TCRdb passed the 5' RACE reads through MiXCR, listing each CDR3 protein once. In the table there are more than 1.5 million distinct CDR3 sequences, around 29% of which are singletons. This clonotype has at least ten counts. Its specificity is not known. The V call is TRBV5-1, the J call TRBJ2-1; D is ambiguous. This receptor was identified in a newborn girl in good health. The sequenced material came from cord blood. The CDR3 nucleotides are TGCGCCAGCAGCTTGTTAAGCGCCTACAATGAGCAGTTCTTC. It specifies CASSLLSAYNEQFF.